This T cell receptor (beta chain) emerged from a study of OX40 agonist ivuxolimab in advanced cancers. Study information: Ivuxolimab, an agonist antibody against OX40 (CD134), was given to patients. Study outcomes and limitations: Expanded clones belonging to CD8+ T cells outnumbered, on average, those of CD4+.

This clone was seen only once. Its antigen remains unknown. TCRdb keeps only in-frame clones here, not all; method: immunoSEQ multiplex PCR. The sample shows some 67,000 clones, about 88% of them seen only once. The material sequenced was CD4+ or CD8+ T cells sorted from blood, taken in a trial of the OX40 agonist ivuxolimab. This TCR derives from an adult with an advanced solid tumor such as melanoma, head and neck, liver or kidney cancer.

The CDR3 protein is CASSPQSRGNYEQYF. In DNA, the CDR3 is TGTGCCAGCAGCCCCCAATCGCGGGGAAACTACGAGCAGTACTTC. V is TRBV4-2 and J is TRBJ2-7; D is possibly TRBD2 (6 bases). Per the germline V gene, CDR1 is LGHNA and CDR2 is YNFKEQ. CDR3 length: 15 residues. V was pared by 4 bases and J by 3 bases, with 16 bases between.